This TCR beta chain appears in the sequencing data of a study of blood T cell repertoires in COVID-19. The germline V gene has CDR1 SGDLS and CDR2 YYNGEE. V lost 0 bases and J 0 bases, leaving 9 bases between the germline ends. This CDR3 comprises 15 residues. Sequenced by immunoSEQ multiplex PCR; TCRdb stores in-frame clones only, minus some. This repertoire shows about 150,000 clones, 65% to 80% found once; its top ten account for about 20%. The sequenced sample was PBMCs or T cells enriched from blood (not recorded which). The TCR comes from a woman in her 70s in a cohort exposed to, infected with or recovered from COVID-19 (not recorded which). The V call is TRBV9, the J call TRBJ1-1, with D maybe TRBD1 (5 bases). This CDR3 is CASSVGTGMNTEAFF. The DNA for the CDR3 is TGTGCCAGCAGCGTAGGTACAGGAATGAACACTGAAGCTTTCTTT.